Only a few counts were recorded for the clone carrying this T cell receptor (beta chain). In the study's own analysis: How many nucleated cells were present was estimated from reference gene primer amplification. Only in-frame clones appear in the TCRdb table, and some are missing; sequencing was by immunoSEQ multiplex PCR. V and J calls and clone size are given by that table; D and trimming were obtained from the DNA. The sample has about 55,000 clones, around 83% seen once. This CDR3 is built from 12 residues. Germline CDR1 is MNHEY and CDR2 is SVGEGT. V was cut by 4 bases and J by 4 bases, with 8 bases left in between. This sample is drawn from a study of blood T cell repertoires in COVID-19. The overall study: The origin of the acute and convalescent COVID-19 samples was the United States, Italy and Spain. Nucleic acid was either cDNA or gDNA, and it came from T cells, B-cell-depleted T cells, or PBMCs.

Sequencing was done on a sample of peripheral blood. The clonotype originates from a human donor in a cohort sampled during active or convalescent COVID-19. The V gene is TRBV6-2 or TRBV6-3, the J gene TRBJ2-7; a possible D gene is TRBD2 (6 bases). CDR3: CASSWRGYEQYF. CDR3 bases: TGTGCCAGCAGTTGGAGGGGTTACGAGCAGTACTTC.